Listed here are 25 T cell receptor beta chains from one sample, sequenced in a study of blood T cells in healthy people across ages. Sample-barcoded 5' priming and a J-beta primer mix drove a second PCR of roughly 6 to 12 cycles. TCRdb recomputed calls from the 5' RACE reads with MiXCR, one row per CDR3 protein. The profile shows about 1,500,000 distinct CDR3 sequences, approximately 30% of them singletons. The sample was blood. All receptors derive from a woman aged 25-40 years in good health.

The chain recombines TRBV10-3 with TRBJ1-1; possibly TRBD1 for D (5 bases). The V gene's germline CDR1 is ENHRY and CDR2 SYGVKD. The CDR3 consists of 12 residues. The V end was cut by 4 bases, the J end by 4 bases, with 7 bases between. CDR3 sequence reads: CAISVGGTEAFF. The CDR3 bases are TGTGCCATCAGTGTCGGGGGCACTGAAGCTTTCTTT.

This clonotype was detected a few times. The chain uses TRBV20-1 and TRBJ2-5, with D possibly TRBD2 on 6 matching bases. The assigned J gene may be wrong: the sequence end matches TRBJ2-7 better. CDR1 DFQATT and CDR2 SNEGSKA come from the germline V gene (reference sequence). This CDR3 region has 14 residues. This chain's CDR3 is CSAKGGKNAFEQYF. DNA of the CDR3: TGCAGTGCTAAGGGAGGAAAGAACGCCTTCGAGCAGTACTTC.

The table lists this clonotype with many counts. The CDR3 DNA is TGTGCCAGCAGCTCAAGGGACAGGAGTAATTCACCCCTCCACTTT. It yields the protein CASSSRDRSNSPLHF. V gene TRBV7-8 combines with J gene TRBJ1-6; 8 bases match TRBD1. V dropped 4 bases and J dropped 6; count of bases not matched to a gene: 5. The CDR3 length is 15 residues. Germline-derived CDR1 and CDR2 are SGHVS and FQNEAQ.

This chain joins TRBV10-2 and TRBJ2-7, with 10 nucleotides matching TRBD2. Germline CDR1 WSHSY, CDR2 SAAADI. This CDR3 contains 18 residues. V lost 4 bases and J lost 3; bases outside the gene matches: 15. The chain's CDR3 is CASSVVAGGQQGNYEQYF. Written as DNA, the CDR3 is TGCGCCAGCAGTGTGGTAGCGGGGGGCCAACAAGGGAACTACGAGCAGTACTTC.

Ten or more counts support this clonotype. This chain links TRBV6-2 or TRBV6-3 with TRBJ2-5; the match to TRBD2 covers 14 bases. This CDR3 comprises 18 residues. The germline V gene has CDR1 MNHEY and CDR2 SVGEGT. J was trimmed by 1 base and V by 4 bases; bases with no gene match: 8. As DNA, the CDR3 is TGTGCCAGCAGTTCCAGACTAGCGGGAGGGCCGATCCAAGAGACCCAGTACTTC. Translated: CASSSRLAGGPIQETQYF.

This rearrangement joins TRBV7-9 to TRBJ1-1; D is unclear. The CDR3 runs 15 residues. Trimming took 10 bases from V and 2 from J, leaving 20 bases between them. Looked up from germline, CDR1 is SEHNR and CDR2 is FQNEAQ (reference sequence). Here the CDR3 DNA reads TGTGCCACCGTGACGTATGAACAAAAAAACACTGAAGCTTTCTTT. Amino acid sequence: CATVTYEQKNTEAFF.

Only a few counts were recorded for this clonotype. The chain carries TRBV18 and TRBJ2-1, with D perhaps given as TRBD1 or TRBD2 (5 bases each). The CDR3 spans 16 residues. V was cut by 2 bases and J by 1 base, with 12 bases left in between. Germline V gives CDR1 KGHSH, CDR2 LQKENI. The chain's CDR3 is CASSPEGSGSYNEQFF. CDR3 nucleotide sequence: TGTGCCAGCTCACCAGAGGGGAGTGGGTCCTACAATGAGCAGTTCTTC.

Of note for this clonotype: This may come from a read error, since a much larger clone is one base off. The CDR3 coding sequence is TGCAGCGTTGATGGGTTACCACGGGGGGCGAATCGAGTCCAGTACTTC. This encodes CSVDGLPRGANRVQYF. The rearrangement joins TRBV29-1 to TRBJ2-7; D may be TRBD2 (7 bases). The CDR3 runs 16 residues. V lost 3 bases and J lost 10, with 28 bases in between. From germline, CDR1 is SQVTM and CDR2 ANQGSEA.

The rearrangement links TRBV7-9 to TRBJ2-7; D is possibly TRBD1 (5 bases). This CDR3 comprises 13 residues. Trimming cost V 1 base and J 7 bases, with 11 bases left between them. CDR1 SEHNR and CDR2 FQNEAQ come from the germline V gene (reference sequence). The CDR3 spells CASSLEAGLEQYF. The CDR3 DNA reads TGTGCCAGCAGCTTAGAGGCAGGGCTAGAGCAGTACTTC.

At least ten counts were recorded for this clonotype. CDR3 residues: CSAREFPETQYF. CDR3 bases: TGCAGTGCTAGAGAATTTCCAGAGACCCAGTACTTC. This rearrangement joins TRBV20-1 to TRBJ2-5, with no clear D. CDR3 length: 12 amino acids. Germline CDR1 is DFQATT and CDR2 is SNEGSKA (reference sequence). Trimming shortened V by 0 bases and J by 4 bases, and 6 bases separated the two germline ends.

The CDR3 nucleotides are TGTGCCACCAGCAGAGACCGACAGGGCGGCAGAAAACTGTTTTTT. Amino acid sequence: CATSRDRQGGRKLFF. This rearrangement joins TRBV15 to TRBJ1-4, with TRBD1 matching over 7 bases. CDR1 and CDR2 from the germline V gene are LNHNV and YYDKDF (reference sequence). Trimming at V came to 0 bases and at J to 10 bases, leaving 8 bases not matched to a gene. This CDR3 comprises 15 residues.

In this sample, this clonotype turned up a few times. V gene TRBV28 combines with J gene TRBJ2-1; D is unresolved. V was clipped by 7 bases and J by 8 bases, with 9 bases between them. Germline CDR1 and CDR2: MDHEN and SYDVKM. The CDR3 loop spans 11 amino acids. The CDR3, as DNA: TGTGCCAGCACCGACGCGGATGAGCAGTTCTTC. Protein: CASTDADEQFF.

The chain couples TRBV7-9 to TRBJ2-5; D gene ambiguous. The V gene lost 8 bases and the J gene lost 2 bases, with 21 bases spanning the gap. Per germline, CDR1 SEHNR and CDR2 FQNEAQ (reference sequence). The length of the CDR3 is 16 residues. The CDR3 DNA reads TGTGCCAGCGGTCAGCTTAGGACGCTTACACAAGAGACCCAGTACTTC. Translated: CASGQLRTLTQETQYF.

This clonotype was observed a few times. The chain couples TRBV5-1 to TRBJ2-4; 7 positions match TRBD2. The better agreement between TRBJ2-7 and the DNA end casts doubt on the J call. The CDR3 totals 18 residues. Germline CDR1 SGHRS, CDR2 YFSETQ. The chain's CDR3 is CASSSREDAPRAIYEQYF. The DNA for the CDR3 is TGCGCCAGCAGCTCCCGGGAGGACGCCCCTCGTGCGATCTACGAGCAGTACTTC.

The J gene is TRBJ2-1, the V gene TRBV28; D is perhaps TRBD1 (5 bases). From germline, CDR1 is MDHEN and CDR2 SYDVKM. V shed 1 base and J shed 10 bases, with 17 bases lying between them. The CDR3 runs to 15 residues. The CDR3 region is CASSLLSGISYEQFF. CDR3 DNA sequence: TGTGCCAGCAGTTTATTATCAGGGATCAGCTACGAGCAGTTCTTC.

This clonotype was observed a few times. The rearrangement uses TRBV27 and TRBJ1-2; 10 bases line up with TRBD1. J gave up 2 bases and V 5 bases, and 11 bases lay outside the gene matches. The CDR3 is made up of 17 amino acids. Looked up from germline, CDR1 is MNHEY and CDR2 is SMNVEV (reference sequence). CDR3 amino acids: CASSARQGALVNYGYTF. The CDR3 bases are TGTGCCAGCAGTGCGAGACAGGGGGCTTTGGTGAACTATGGCTACACCTTC.

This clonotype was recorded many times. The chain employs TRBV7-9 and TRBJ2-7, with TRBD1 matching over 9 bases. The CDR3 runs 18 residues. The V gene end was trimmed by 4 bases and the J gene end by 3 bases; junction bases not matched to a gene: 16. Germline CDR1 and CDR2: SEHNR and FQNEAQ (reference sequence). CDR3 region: CASSSPVDRGLRSYEQYF. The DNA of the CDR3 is TGTGCCAGCAGCTCGCCCGTGGACAGGGGATTAAGAAGCTACGAGCAGTACTTC.

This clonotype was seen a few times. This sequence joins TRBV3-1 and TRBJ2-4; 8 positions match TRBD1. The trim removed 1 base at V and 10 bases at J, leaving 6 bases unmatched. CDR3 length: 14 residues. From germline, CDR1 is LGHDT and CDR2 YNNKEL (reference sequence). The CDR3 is CASSQGRDRRIQYF. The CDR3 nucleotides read TGTGCCAGCAGCCAAGGACGGGACAGGAGAATTCAGTACTTC. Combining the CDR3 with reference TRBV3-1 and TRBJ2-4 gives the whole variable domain DTAVSQTPKYLVTQMGNDKSIKCEQNLGHDTMYWYKQDSKKFLKIMFSYNNKELIINETVPNRFSPKSPDKAHLNLHINSLELGDSAVYFCASSQGRDRRIQYFGAGTRLSVL.

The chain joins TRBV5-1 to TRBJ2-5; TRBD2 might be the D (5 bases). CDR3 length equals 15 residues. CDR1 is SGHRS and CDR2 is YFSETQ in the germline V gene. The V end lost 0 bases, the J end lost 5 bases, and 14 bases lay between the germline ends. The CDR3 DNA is TGCGCCAGCAGCTTGGAAATGGCGGGCCGGGAGACCCAGTACTTC. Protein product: CASSLEMAGRETQYF.

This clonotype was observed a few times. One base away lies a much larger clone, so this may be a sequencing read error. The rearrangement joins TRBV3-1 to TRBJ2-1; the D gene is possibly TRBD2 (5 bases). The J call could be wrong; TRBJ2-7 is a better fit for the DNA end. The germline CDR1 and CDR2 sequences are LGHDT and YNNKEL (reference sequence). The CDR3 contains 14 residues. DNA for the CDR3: TGTGCCAGCAGCGAACGGGGTTCCTACAATGAGCAGTACTTC. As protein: CASSERGSYNEQYF.

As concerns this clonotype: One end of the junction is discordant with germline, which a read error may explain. The CDR3, as DNA: TGTGCCAGCAGCGCGACTAGCGGGGGTACAGGTACGCAGTATTTT. Translating gives CASSATSGGTGTQYF. V usage is TRBV7-9 and J usage is TRBJ2-3; TRBD2 matches 12 bases. Germline V gives CDR1 SEHNR, CDR2 FQNEAQ (reference sequence). The CDR3 is made up of 15 amino acids.

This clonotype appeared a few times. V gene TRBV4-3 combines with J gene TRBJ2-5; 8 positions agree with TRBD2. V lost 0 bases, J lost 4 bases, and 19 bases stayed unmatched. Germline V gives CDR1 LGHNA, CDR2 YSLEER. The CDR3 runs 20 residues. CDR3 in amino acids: CASSQDGGRVGSGSRETQYF. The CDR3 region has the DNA TGCGCCAGCAGCCAAGACGGGGGACGGGTTGGGAGCGGGAGCAGAGAGACCCAGTACTTC.

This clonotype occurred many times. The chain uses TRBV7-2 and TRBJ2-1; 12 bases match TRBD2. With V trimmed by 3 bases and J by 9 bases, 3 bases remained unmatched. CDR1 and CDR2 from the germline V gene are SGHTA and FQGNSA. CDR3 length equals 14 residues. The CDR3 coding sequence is TGTGCCAGCAGCTTGACTAGCGGGAGTACTGAGCAGTTCTTC. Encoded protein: CASSLTSGSTEQFF.

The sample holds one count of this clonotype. The DNA of the CDR3 is TGTGCCAGCAGTTCCCCCCGGACTAGCGGGGGGTACAATGAGCAGTTCTTC. Its translation is CASSSPRTSGGYNEQFF. The rearrangement joins TRBV12-3 or TRBV12-4 to TRBJ2-1; 14 bases fit TRBD2. CDR3 size: 17 residues. After removal of 4 bases from V and 4 bases from J, the junction contained 6 bases not matched to a gene.

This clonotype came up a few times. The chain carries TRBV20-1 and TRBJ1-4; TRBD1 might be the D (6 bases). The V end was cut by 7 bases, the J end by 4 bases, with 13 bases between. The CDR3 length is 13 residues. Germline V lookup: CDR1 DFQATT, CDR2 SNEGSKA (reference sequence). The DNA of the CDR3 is TGCAGTGTCAGGGGCCAGGTTAATGAAAAACTGTTTTTT. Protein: CSVRGQVNEKLFF.